This TCR beta chain was sequenced for a study of T cell responses to AZD1222 COVID-19 vaccine. Repertoires were generated with immunoSEQ multiplex PCR, while TCRdb's copy carries only in-frame clones and drops some. The sample shows 180,000 or so clones, 80% to 95% of them seen only once. Trimming took off 6 bases at V and 0 bases at J, with 13 bases between the two ends. CDR1 MNHEY and CDR2 SVGAGI come from the germline V gene. CDR3 length: 15 residues. The TCR comes from an adult who received the AZD1222 COVID-19 vaccine. Sequenced material: peripheral blood, taken 28 days after the second AZD1222 dose. The chain joins TRBV6-5 to TRBJ2-3; tentative D call: TRBD2 (5 bases). CDR3 bases: TGTGCCAGCAGGAAAGCGGTTGCTAGCACAGATACGCAGTATTTT. Amino acid sequence: CASRKAVASTDTQYF.